This TCR beta chain was identified in a study of T-cell reconstitution after alpha-beta-depleted transplantation in children. Overall study findings and caveats: From surviving recipient T cells and thymic progenitors came the high day-60 TCRbeta diversity observed in some patients. Among T cells one year after transplant, newly produced cells accounted for most counts and diversity. Several hundred expanded graft clones reportedly were the source of alpha-beta T cells about two months after transplant.

Worth noting for this clonotype: The antigen is undetermined.

V gave up 5 bases and J gave up 6 bases; unmatched junction bases: 10. This CDR3 contains 13 residues. Per the germline V gene, CDR1 is DFQATT and CDR2 is SNEGSKA (reference sequence). Preparation of the TCRbeta library was carried out with unique molecular identifiers. TCRdb reanalysed the PCR reads using MiXCR and keeps one entry per CDR3 protein. The table lists some 190,000 distinct CDR3 sequences, 11% of them singletons, with about 12% in the top ten. The chain is built from TRBV20-1 and TRBJ2-7; 7 bases line up with TRBD1. This specimen consisted of PBMCs, obtained before TCRalphabeta/CD19-depleted stem cell transplant. The source is a boy younger than 10 with acute myeloid leukemia, due to receive a stem cell transplant. CDR3 nucleotide sequence: TGCAGTGCTCCGGAGACAGGGCTCGGCGAGCAGTACTTC. Translating gives CSAPETGLGEQYF.